This T cell receptor (beta chain) appears in the sequencing data of a study of PD-1 blockade in classical Hodgkin lymphoma. Sequencing used immunoSEQ multiplex PCR; TCRdb keeps in-frame clones, though not all of them. This table holds 100,000 or so clones, about nine tenths found once. The V segment lost 6 bases and the J segment 2 bases; nucleotides outside the gene matches: 3. CDR3 size: 13 residues. Per germline, CDR1 MNHNY and CDR2 SVGAGI (reference sequence). The sample holds a few counts of this clone. Time point specified: cycle 4 day 1 (C4D1), after five to seven weeks of nivolumab. All the patients suffered relapse after autologous stem cell transplantation, and brentuximab vedotin exposure differed.

This receptor was identified in a human donor with classical Hodgkin lymphoma. This chain joins TRBV6-6 and TRBJ1-2; 7 nucleotides agree with TRBD1. Sequences were derived from peripheral blood mononuclear cells (PBMCs), sampled before the fourth cycle of nivolumab. The CDR3 DNA reads as TGTGCCAGCAGCAGGGGGGGAAACTATGGCTACACCTTC. Amino acid sequence: CASSRGGNYGYTF.